This T cell receptor (beta chain) came from a study of shared clonotypes between healthy human individuals. Study information: The cohort comprised a couple of women and three men. Their ages spanned 18 to 49 years. Every donor yielded three CD4 naive, three CD4 memory, two CD8 naive and one CD8 memory plate.

This CDR3 has 14 residues. CDR1 is MNHEY, CDR2 SVGAGI, per germline. The trim removed 2 bases at V and 3 bases at J, leaving 2 bases unmatched. The CD4+ fraction was divided into a CD45RA+ naive subset and a CD45RA-negative memory subset. Comments on this clone: Its target is unknown.

Broader study findings: In general, naive subsets displayed greater estimated richness than memory subsets did.

Only in-frame clones appear in the TCRdb table, and some are missing; sequencing was by immunoSEQ multiplex PCR. The sample has 1,400,000 or so clones, 98% seen once. The sequence was obtained from a man aged 25-40 years in good health. The source material was naive CD4+ T cells sorted from blood. The subset is: CD45RA+ positively selected. This rearrangement joins TRBV6-5 to TRBJ2-7, with 9 bases aligning to TRBD2. CDR3 sequence reads: CASSYDSGSYEQYF. In DNA, the CDR3 is TGTGCCAGCAGTTACGATAGCGGGAGCTACGAGCAGTACTTC.